This T cell receptor (beta chain) is drawn from a study of technical replicates of blood from a few donors. Repertoires were generated with immunoSEQ multiplex PCR, while TCRdb's copy carries only in-frame clones and drops some. Of some 78,000 clones listed, roughly 93% are singletons. V gave up 1 base and J gave up 2 bases, with 16 bases separating them. This CDR3 is 17 amino acids long. Germline CDR1 reads SGHTA; CDR2 reads FQGNSA. The source is a human donor in good health. V usage is TRBV7-2 and J usage is TRBJ2-3; possibly TRBD1 for D (8 bases). Input material: T cells isolated from PBMCs. Here the CDR3 DNA reads TGTGCCAGCAGCTTAGAGCCACAGGGGGGGAACACAGATACGCAGTATTTT. Protein product: CASSLEPQGGNTDTQYF.